These 3 T cell receptor beta chains share one sample of origin, sequenced in a study of metastatic and nonmetastatic thyroid tumors. Thyroid surgery took place with no prior treatment in any patient. TCRdb re-analyzed the PCR reads through MiXCR. Here the sample spans roughly 15,000 clones, just over 30% being singletons. The sequencing input was blood. Every receptor here comes from a female donor with papillary thyroid cancer or a benign thyroid nodule (not recorded which). Some clones in this sample may be carry-over from other donors' samples.

In the case of this clone: At one end, the junction sequence differs from germline, possibly due to a read error. The chain couples TRBV28 to TRBJ1-2; 8 bases align to TRBD1. CDR1 and CDR2 (germline): MDHEN, SYDVKM. This CDR3 comprises 14 residues. The CDR3 DNA reads as TGTGCCAGCAGGGGTCAGGGGGCACACTATGTCTACACCTTC. Amino acid sequence: CASRGQGAHYVYTF.

V and J are TRBV30 and TRBJ1-1, with a weak D call TRBD1 (6 bases). The CDR3 is 13 amino acids. V was shortened by 0 bases and J by 3 bases, with 8 bases between the two germline ends. CDR1 and CDR2 (germline): GTSNPN, SVGIG (reference sequence). The CDR3 protein is CAWSVGGDTEAFF. The CDR3 nucleotides read TGTGCCTGGAGTGTAGGGGGAGACACTGAAGCTTTCTTT.

This clone was detected ten times or more. This chain joins TRBV13 and TRBJ2-7; the D gene is possibly TRBD1 (6 bases). Germline V gene lookup returns CDR1 PRHDT and CDR2 FYEKMQ (reference sequence). The CDR3 sequence is 16 residues long. V was pared by 5 bases and J by 5 bases, with 22 bases between. The CDR3 DNA reads as TGTGCCAGCAGCAAGAGAGCCCGGGACAAGGCTAACGAGCAGTACTTC. This gives the protein CASSKRARDKANEQYF.